This entry lists 14 T cell receptor beta chains sequenced from one sample in a study of cytomegalovirus exposure and HLA in healthy donors. Primers for the PCR totalled 60 Vbeta and 13 Jbeta. Using immunoSEQ multiplex PCR, the repertoire was profiled, and TCRdb retains in-frame clones only, with some absent. The table shows some 220,000 clones, with about 80% occurring only once. The sample was PBMCs. The receptors were gathered from a woman between 55 and 75 years old in good health and CMV-seropositive.

This clone came up a few times. Different DNA sequences within this sample yield the same CDR3. The chain couples TRBV9 to TRBJ2-5; 7 nucleotides agree with TRBD2. Germline lookup yields CDR1 SGDLS and CDR2 YYNGEE. CDR3 length: 14 residues. The V segment lost 2 bases and the J segment 5 bases; nucleotides outside the gene matches: 6. The CDR3, as DNA: TGTGCCAGCAGCGTTGGGGGAGGGCGGGAGACCCAGTACTTC. Protein: CASSVGGGRETQYF.

The chain is built from TRBV5-1 and TRBJ2-1, with a weak D call TRBD2 (6 bases). Trimming left V 4 bases short and J 3 bases short, with 14 bases between. CDR1 is SGHRS and CDR2 is YFSETQ in the germline V gene. This CDR3 spans 15 amino acids. This CDR3 is CASSTNGLNYNEQFF. As DNA, the CDR3 is TGCGCCAGCAGCACCAATGGACTAAACTACAATGAGCAGTTCTTC. The full variable domain, completed using reference TRBV5-1 and TRBJ2-1, is KAGVTQTPRYLIKTRGQQVTLSCSPISGHRSVSWYQQTPGQGLQFLFEYFSETQRNKGNFPGRFSGRQFSNSRSEMNVSTLELGDSALYLCASSTNGLNYNEQFFGPGTRLTVL.

The chain is built from TRBV7-6 and TRBJ1-5; D perhaps matches TRBD1 (5 bases). In germline, CDR1 is SGHVS, CDR2 FNYEAQ. The CDR3 consists of 16 residues. V was trimmed by 0 bases and J by 2 bases, leaving 11 bases between them. CDR3 in DNA: TGTGCCAGCAGCTTAGCGGCAGGGCCAGGCAATCAGCCCCAGCATTTT. Translated, it gives CASSLAAGPGNQPQHF.

Comment on this clone: Within the sample, other DNA sequences also encode this same CDR3. V gene TRBV7-3 combines with J gene TRBJ2-7; 7 bases line up with TRBD2. The CDR3 contains 15 residues. Germline lookup yields CDR1 SGHTA and CDR2 FQGTGA. V gave up 5 bases and J gave up 4 bases; unmatched junction bases: 11. The CDR3 loop reads CASSPLGGGLYEQYF. Here the CDR3 DNA reads TGTGCCAGCAGCCCCCTGGGCGGGGGTTTATACGAGCAGTACTTC.

The chain combines TRBV5-4 with TRBJ1-1, with 7 nucleotides matching TRBD1. CDR1 and CDR2 (germline): SGHNT, YYREEE (reference sequence). The CDR3 loop spans 16 amino acids. V shed 1 base, J shed 6 bases, and the junction held 12 bases outside the gene matches. The CDR3 loop reads CASSLSSGQLISEAFF. The CDR3 coding sequence is TGTGCCAGCAGCTTGTCCTCGGGACAGCTAATTTCTGAAGCTTTCTTT. Full variable domain (outside the CDR3, taken from reference TRBV5-4 and TRBJ1-1): ETGVTQSPTHLIKTRGQQVTLRCSSQSGHNTVSWYQQALGQGPQFIFQYYREEENGRGNFPPRFSGLQFPNYSSELNVNALELDDSALYLCASSLSSGQLISEAFFGQGTRLTVV.

A few counts support this clone. The genes are TRBV18 and TRBJ2-1; D unresolved. This CDR3 has 13 amino acids. The V gene's germline CDR1 is KGHSH and CDR2 LQKENI. V was pared by 6 bases and J by 5 bases, with 11 bases between. The CDR3 DNA follows: TGTGCCAGCTCCACCACCTCGGACAATGAGCAGTTCTTC. As protein: CASSTTSDNEQFF.

This clone showed up just a few times. The V gene is TRBV4-1, the J gene TRBJ1-2, with D unclear. The CDR3 length is 16 residues. V was cut by 4 bases and J by 2 bases, with 17 bases left in between. In germline, CDR1 is MGHRA, CDR2 YSYEKL. CDR3 DNA: TGCGCCAGCAGCCTGACCGACGAGGGTGTGAACTATGGCTACACCTTC. Protein: CASSLTDEGVNYGYTF.

The V and J genes are TRBV2 and TRBJ2-7, with 8 bases fitting TRBD2. The CDR3 totals 15 residues. J lost 1 base, V lost 8 bases, and 10 bases had no gene match. Per the germline V gene, CDR1 is SNHLY and CDR2 is FYNNEI. The DNA of the CDR3 is TGTGCCAGCGCGGGGGGTGGAGCGGCGTCCTACGAGCAGTACTTC. This codes for CASAGGGAASYEQYF.

This clone was detected only once. V is TRBV5-6 and J is TRBJ1-4; 10 bases match TRBD1. This CDR3 has 13 amino acids. Germline V gives CDR1 SGHDT, CDR2 YYEEEE. The J segment lost 11 bases and the V segment lost 6 bases, leaving 7 bases of the junction unmatched. The CDR3 bases are TGTGCCAGCACCCCGACAGGGGGCGGGAAACTGTTTTTT. Translation: CASTPTGGGKLFF.

The rearrangement joins TRBV5-5 to TRBJ2-5; 9 bases fit TRBD2. V was pared by 1 base and J by 2 bases, with 3 bases of the junction left unmatched. CDR1 and CDR2 from the germline V gene are SGHKS and YYEKEE (reference sequence). CDR3 length: 15 amino acids. CDR3 region: CASSLPRGGQETQYF. For the CDR3, the DNA is TGTGCCAGCAGCTTGCCGCGGGGGGGGCAAGAGACCCAGTACTTC.

This clone was picked up one time. The V and J genes are TRBV5-1 and TRBJ1-3; D is unresolved. Germline V gives CDR1 SGHRS, CDR2 YFSETQ. CDR3 length: 13 residues. Trimming cost V 0 bases and J 8 bases, with 9 bases left between them. CDR3 region: CASSLDVGYTIYF. In DNA form, the CDR3 reads TGCGCCAGCAGCTTGGACGTCGGGTACACCATATATTTT.

This clone has more than one count but fewer than ten. The gene calls are TRBV5-6 and TRBJ1-6, with TRBD1 as a possible D gene (6 bases). Trimming pared 6 bases from V and 2 bases from J, leaving 12 bases between. The CDR3 has 15 amino acids. Germline V gene lookup returns CDR1 SGHDT and CDR2 YYEEEE. CDR3 bases: TGTGCCAGCACCTCACAGGGTGCCTATAATTCACCCCTCCACTTT. Translation gives CASTSQGAYNSPLHF.

This clone was found a few times. The rearrangement links TRBV4-3 to TRBJ2-3; 13 bases are a match to TRBD2. The V segment lost 4 bases and the J segment 3 bases; nucleotides outside the gene matches: 7. Germline CDR1 LGHNA, CDR2 YSLEER. CDR3 size: 17 residues. CDR3 coding DNA: TGCGCCAGCAGCCCGGGCCAACTAGCGGGGGGGACAGATACGCAGTATTTT. It is translated as CASSPGQLAGGTDTQYF.

The V and J genes are TRBV7-3 and TRBJ2-5; 9 nucleotides align to TRBD1. CDR1 and CDR2 (germline): SGHTA, FQGTGA. Trimming at V came to 4 bases and at J to 12 bases, leaving 9 bases not matched to a gene. There are 13 residues in the CDR3. The CDR3 nucleotides read TGTGCCAGCAGCTCCACCGGGACAGGGCTCAAGTACTTC. It codes for CASSSTGTGLKYF.